One TCR beta chain is described in this entry. TCRdb passed the 5' RACE reads through MiXCR, listing each CDR3 protein once. The data hold around 690,000 distinct CDR3 sequences, with around 20% observed a single time. V was pared by 0 bases and J by 5 bases, with 8 bases of the junction left unmatched. The CDR3 contains 17 residues. Germline V gives CDR1 DFQATT, CDR2 SNEGSKA (reference sequence). The data belong to a study of identical twins. These records were also assigned to another study, of T cells expressing NK-cell markers. As that report states: One of the eight sequenced donors was seronegative, whereas the other seven were HCMV-seropositive.

The receptor's source is a woman aged 18-29 years in good health. Sequencing was carried out using PBMCs. V and J are TRBV20-1 and TRBJ2-3; 13 bases line up with TRBD2. The CDR3 loop is CSARDILAGGPGDTQYF. Written as DNA, the CDR3 is TGCAGTGCTAGAGATATACTAGCGGGAGGGCCGGGAGATACGCAGTATTTT.